This T cell receptor beta chain was identified in a study of blood T cell repertoires in COVID-19. The CDR3 extends over 16 amino acids. Germline loops: CDR1 SGHAT, CDR2 FQDESV (reference sequence). V gave up 3 bases and J gave up 0 bases, with 12 bases separating them. Clinical history reported by participants formed the basis on which cohorts were assigned. Original handling: Quantification of nucleated cells was approximated via reference gene primer amplification. Data came from immunoSEQ multiplex PCR; TCRdb stores just in-frame clones and leaves some out. V and J calls and clone size follow that table, whereas D and trimming were derived from the DNA. The sample has 300,000 to 400,000 clones, more than 75% seen once.

Sequencing was performed on PBMCs or T cells enriched from blood (not recorded which). This TCR was sampled from a woman between 18 and 30 years old who had recovered from COVID-19. The rearrangement links TRBV11-1 to TRBJ1-3; D is ambiguous. The DNA for the CDR3 is TGTGCCAGCAGCTTGTGTTTGCGATTCTCTGGAAACACCATATATTTT. Its translation is CASSLCLRFSGNTIYF.